This T cell receptor beta chain was obtained from a study of blood T cell repertoires in COVID-19. Study at large: Acute and convalescent COVID-19 samples came from the United States, Italy and Spain. The cDNA or gDNA used as material had been derived from T cells, B-cell-depleted T cells, or PBMCs.

The assay was immunoSEQ multiplex PCR, and TCRdb's table has in-frame clones only and misses some. The data contain approximately 310,000 clones, 80% to 90% of them singletons. This study enrolled people aged about 18 to 95 from around 25 US geographic areas. Resolution of symptoms, clearance, or two negative PCRs was present in recovered Cohort 3 donors. Germline V gene data show CDR1 as SGHDT and CDR2 as YYEEEE. V lost 2 bases and J lost 8, with 10 bases in between. There are 12 residues in the CDR3. The sequenced material came from PBMCs or T cells enriched from blood (not recorded which). This clonotype was obtained from a young man who had recovered from COVID-19. The chain is built from TRBV5-6 and TRBJ1-1; D gene unclear. This chain's CDR3 is CASSFGRAEAFF. Written as DNA, the CDR3 is TGTGCCAGCAGCTTTGGGAGAGCAGAAGCTTTCTTT.